This T cell receptor (beta chain) appears in the sequencing data of a study of blood T cell repertoires in COVID-19. Data came from immunoSEQ multiplex PCR; TCRdb stores just in-frame clones and leaves some out. The table has about 240,000 clones, approximately 82% seen once. V dropped 7 bases and J dropped 4 bases, with 5 bases sitting between them. This CDR3 has 11 residues. Germline CDR1 reads LNHDA; CDR2 reads SQIVND (reference sequence). Sequenced sample: peripheral blood. The receptor comes from a man aged 25-40 years who had recovered from COVID-19. V and J are TRBV19 and TRBJ2-1; no definite D call. The CDR3 nucleotides are TGTGCCAGTACACAATACAATGAGCAGTTCTTC. Translated, it gives CASTQYNEQFF.